This passage covers 24 T cell receptor beta chains from one sample sequenced in a study of cytomegalovirus exposure and HLA in healthy donors. PCR was performed using 60 Vbeta and 13 Jbeta primers. TCRdb keeps only in-frame clones here, not all; method: immunoSEQ multiplex PCR. The sample holds 200,000 to 250,000 clones. Sequenced: PBMCs. These receptors were taken from a woman aged 25 to 45 in good health and CMV-seropositive.

CDR3 coding DNA: TGTGCCAGCAGTTGGAGGGCCACGACCGGGGAGCTGTTTTTT. Amino acid sequence: CASSWRATTGELFF. The rearrangement links TRBV2 to TRBJ2-2; D may be TRBD2 (6 bases). From germline, CDR1 is SNHLY and CDR2 FYNNEI. This CDR3 comprises 14 residues. Between the trimmed V and J ends, which lost 5 bases and 5 bases, there was a span of 12 bases.

The chain has TRBV10-3 and TRBJ1-1; D is perhaps TRBD1 (5 bases). The ends were cut back, 4 bases at V and 1 base at J, with 13 bases in the middle. The CDR3 consists of 15 residues. CDR1 is ENHRY and CDR2 is SYGVKD in the germline V gene. CDR3: CAISGGRAENTEAFF. DNA of the CDR3: TGTGCCATCAGTGGGGGCCGGGCGGAGAACACTGAAGCTTTCTTT.

J is TRBJ2-3 and V is TRBV6-1; tentative D call: TRBD1 (6 bases). V was cut by 5 bases and J by 4 bases, with 16 bases left in between. CDR1 and CDR2 (germline): MNHNS, SASEGT. The CDR3 sequence is 15 residues long. The CDR3 loop is CASSLRLGAADTQYF. The DNA of the CDR3 is TGTGCCAGCAGTCTCCGGTTGGGGGCGGCAGATACGCAGTATTTT.

The CDR3 loop reads CSVDPTGTSGTDTQYF. CDR3 nucleotide sequence: TGCAGCGTTGATCCGACCGGGACTAGCGGCACAGATACGCAGTATTTT. The chain combines TRBV29-1 with TRBJ2-3; 10 bases are a match to TRBD2. J gave up 1 base and V 3 bases, and 7 bases lay outside the gene matches. This CDR3 is 16 amino acids long. Germline V CDR1 and CDR2: SQVTM, ANQGSEA.

The chain uses TRBV29-1 and TRBJ2-5; the D is unclear. V lost 1 base and J 1 base, leaving 4 bases between the germline ends. The CDR3 length is 12 residues. CDR1 is SQVTM, CDR2 ANQGSEA, per germline. The CDR3 nucleotides are TGCAGCGTTGAAGTCTCCCAAGAGACCCAGTACTTC. Translation gives CSVEVSQETQYF.

The rearrangement links TRBV5-1 to TRBJ2-1; 9 bases are a match to TRBD1. V gave up 4 bases and J gave up 4 bases; unmatched junction bases: 6. This CDR3 is built from 15 residues. Looked up from germline, CDR1 is SGHRS and CDR2 is YFSETQ. DNA for the CDR3: TGCGCCAGCAGCCCTTTGACAGGGGGGTACAATGAGCAGTTCTTC. It codes for CASSPLTGGYNEQFF.

V is TRBV11-2 and J is TRBJ2-3; D perhaps matches TRBD1 (7 bases). V shed 7 bases and J shed 0 bases, with 23 bases lying between them. Germline V gene sequence: CDR1 SGHAT, CDR2 FQNNGV. The CDR3 is 18 amino acids. For the CDR3, the DNA is TGTGCCAGCATCATGAAAGGATTCAGGGGGACTAGCACAGATACGCAGTATTTT. It translates to CASIMKGFRGTSTDTQYF.

V and J are TRBV18 and TRBJ2-6; D might be TRBD2 (5 bases). The CDR3 extends over 16 amino acids. Germline CDR1 and CDR2: KGHSH and LQKENI. The germline V and J ends were trimmed by 1 base and 0 bases, with 7 bases remaining between them. This CDR3 is CASSPLGSSGANVLTF. The CDR3 region has the DNA TGTGCCAGCTCACCACTTGGGAGCTCTGGGGCCAACGTCCTGACTTTC.

J is TRBJ2-1 and V is TRBV6-6; possible D gene TRBD1, 6 bases. Germline V lookup: CDR1 MNHNY, CDR2 SVGAGI (reference sequence). Trimming pared 2 bases from V and 5 bases from J, leaving 10 bases between. The CDR3 totals 14 residues. Written as DNA, the CDR3 is TGTGCCAGCAGTTACAGGCAGGGGAACAATGAGCAGTTCTTC. Translation gives CASSYRQGNNEQFF.

This chain uses TRBV5-3 with TRBJ1-5; D remains unclear. TRBV5-3 is given ORF status, its function remaining uncertain. V lost 2 bases and J lost 0, with 9 bases in between. This CDR3 has 15 amino acids. CDR3 amino acids: CARSFPLYSNQPQHF. CDR3 nucleotide sequence: TGTGCCAGAAGCTTTCCACTTTATAGCAATCAGCCCCAGCATTTT.

The genes are TRBV7-9 and TRBJ2-7; tentative D call: TRBD2 (6 bases). V was pared by 2 bases and J by 0 bases, with 8 bases between. This CDR3 comprises 14 residues. The V gene's germline CDR1 is SEHNR and CDR2 FQNEAQ (reference sequence). The CDR3: CASSLYGSSYEQYF. In DNA, the CDR3 is TGTGCCAGCAGCTTATACGGGAGCTCCTACGAGCAGTACTTC.

V and J are TRBV9 and TRBJ2-3; TRBD2 might be the D (5 bases). Germline V gene data show CDR1 as SGDLS and CDR2 as YYNGEE. There are 16 residues in the CDR3. Trimming pared 2 bases from V and 1 base from J, leaving 14 bases between. This CDR3 is CASSVSPGVRTDTQYF. DNA of the CDR3: TGTGCCAGCAGCGTCAGTCCCGGGGTCCGCACAGATACGCAGTATTTT. The full variable domain, rest sourced from reference TRBV9 and TRBJ2-3, is DSGVTQTPKHLITATGQRVTLRCSPRSGDLSVYWYQQSLDQGLQFLIQYYNGEERAKGNILERFSAQQFPDLHSELNLSSLELGDSALYFCASSVSPGVRTDTQYFGPGTRLTVL.

This chain links TRBV28 with TRBJ2-7, with 8 bases matching TRBD2. The ends lost 6 bases at V and 5 bases at J; junction bases unmatched: 6. The CDR3 runs 13 residues. Germline V gives CDR1 MDHEN, CDR2 SYDVKM. CDR3 sequence (DNA): TGTGCCAGCAGGGCCGGGACTAGAGACGAGCAGTACTTC. Amino acid sequence: CASRAGTRDEQYF.

The chain uses TRBV7-9 and TRBJ1-2; D is unclear. V dropped 0 bases and J dropped 2 bases, with 4 bases sitting between them. From germline, CDR1 is SEHNR and CDR2 FQNEAQ (reference sequence). CDR3 length: 13 amino acids. DNA for the CDR3: TGTGCCAGCAGCTTAGCTCTGAACTATGGCTACACCTTC. Its translation: CASSLALNYGYTF.

This rearrangement joins TRBV14 to TRBJ2-3, with 12 bases fitting TRBD2. J lost 5 bases, V lost 4 bases, and 19 bases had no gene match. Germline loops: CDR1 SGHDN, CDR2 FVKESK. The CDR3 contains 20 residues. The CDR3 region is CASSPEYARLAGAPGDTQYF. The CDR3 region has the DNA TGTGCCAGCAGCCCAGAATACGCCCGACTAGCGGGGGCGCCGGGAGATACGCAGTATTTT.

This rearrangement joins TRBV28 to TRBJ1-5, with 7 bases lining up with TRBD1. Trimming removed 6 bases from V and 3 bases from J; junction bases left unmatched: 5. Germline V gene lookup returns CDR1 MDHEN and CDR2 SYDVKM. The CDR3 loop spans 14 amino acids. As DNA, the CDR3 is TGTGCCAGCAGGCTTGGGACAGCCAATCAGCCCCAGCATTTT. Translation: CASRLGTANQPQHF.

The V and J genes are TRBV30 and TRBJ1-2; D remains unclear. This CDR3 region has 14 residues. CDR1 GTSNPN and CDR2 SVGIG come from the germline V gene (reference sequence). Trimming left V 0 bases short and J 4 bases short, with 12 bases between. CDR3 sequence reads: CAWSVSGSPYGYTF. Written as DNA, the CDR3 is TGTGCCTGGAGTGTATCTGGCTCTCCCTATGGCTACACCTTC. Filled out from reference TRBV30 and TRBJ1-2, the complete variable domain reads SQTIHQWPATLVQPVGSPLSLECTVEGTSNPNLYWYRQAAGRGLQLLFYSVGIGQISSEVPQNLSASRPQDRQFILSSKKLLLSDSGFYLCAWSVSGSPYGYTFGSGTRLTVV.

V and J are TRBV28 and TRBJ1-5; possibly TRBD1 for D (6 bases). Germline CDR1 and CDR2: MDHEN and SYDVKM. The V and J ends lost 5 bases and 4 bases respectively, with 15 bases between them. CDR3 length: 15 residues. CDR3 coding DNA: TGTGCCAGCAGTCCCCCGGGTCAGGGGAATCAGCCCCAGCATTTT. Residues: CASSPPGQGNQPQHF.

The rearrangement links TRBV27 to TRBJ1-1; no firm D call. Germline CDR1 is MNHEY and CDR2 is SMNVEV (reference sequence). V was shortened by 6 bases and J by 5 bases, with 19 bases between the two germline ends. The CDR3 is 15 residues long. This CDR3 is CASRDTLGRRTEAFF. CDR3 sequence (DNA): TGTGCCAGCAGAGATACCCTAGGCCGTAGGACTGAAGCTTTCTTT.

V usage is TRBV6-1 and J usage is TRBJ1-5, with D unclear. CDR3 length: 13 amino acids. Germline loops: CDR1 MNHNS, CDR2 SASEGT. The V and J ends lost 7 bases and 3 bases respectively, with 10 bases between them. CDR3 residues: CASTHELNQPQHF. In DNA, the CDR3 is TGTGCCAGCACTCACGAGCTCAATCAGCCCCAGCATTTT.

The chain recombines TRBV5-1 with TRBJ2-2; no firm D call. This CDR3 has 15 residues. Germline V gene sequence: CDR1 SGHRS, CDR2 YFSETQ. Between the trimmed V and J ends, which lost 0 bases and 5 bases, there was a span of 11 bases. Here the CDR3 reads CASSLERSSTGELFF. As DNA, the CDR3 is TGCGCCAGCAGCTTGGAGAGGAGCAGTACCGGGGAGCTGTTTTTT.

The rearrangement links TRBV7-9 to TRBJ2-7; 7 nucleotides line up with TRBD1. J lost 3 bases, V lost 4 bases, and 6 bases had no gene match. CDR3 length equals 14 residues. Germline V gene data show CDR1 as SEHNR and CDR2 as FQNEAQ (reference sequence). CDR3 protein: CASSSRDSNYEQYF. The CDR3, as DNA: TGTGCCAGCAGCTCCCGGGACAGCAACTACGAGCAGTACTTC. Complete variable domain (other parts from reference TRBV7-9 and TRBJ2-7): DTGVSQNPRHKITKRGQNVTFRCDPISEHNRLYWYRQTLGQGPEFLTYFQNEAQLEKSRLLSDRFSAERPKGSFSTLEIQRTEQGDSAMYLCASSSRDSNYEQYFGPGTRLTVT.

V and J are TRBV30 and TRBJ1-5; 9 bases are a match to TRBD1. CDR1 and CDR2 from the germline V gene are GTSNPN and SVGIG (reference sequence). After removal of 2 bases from V and 4 bases from J, the junction contained 9 bases not matched to a gene. The length of the CDR3 is 16 residues. The CDR3 nucleotides are TGTGCCTGGAGTACCGACTTTGGGACAGGGAATCAGCCCCAGCATTTT. This encodes CAWSTDFGTGNQPQHF.

As regards this clone: Other DNA sequences in the sample encode the same CDR3. CDR3: CASSQGNNQPQHF. In DNA, the CDR3 is TGTGCCAGCAGCCAGGGGAATAATCAGCCCCAGCATTTT. This sequence joins TRBV6-1 and TRBJ1-5; tentatively, D is TRBD1 (6 bases). V was pared by 6 bases and J by 4 bases, with 10 bases between. Germline loops: CDR1 MNHNS, CDR2 SASEGT. The CDR3 is 13 residues long.